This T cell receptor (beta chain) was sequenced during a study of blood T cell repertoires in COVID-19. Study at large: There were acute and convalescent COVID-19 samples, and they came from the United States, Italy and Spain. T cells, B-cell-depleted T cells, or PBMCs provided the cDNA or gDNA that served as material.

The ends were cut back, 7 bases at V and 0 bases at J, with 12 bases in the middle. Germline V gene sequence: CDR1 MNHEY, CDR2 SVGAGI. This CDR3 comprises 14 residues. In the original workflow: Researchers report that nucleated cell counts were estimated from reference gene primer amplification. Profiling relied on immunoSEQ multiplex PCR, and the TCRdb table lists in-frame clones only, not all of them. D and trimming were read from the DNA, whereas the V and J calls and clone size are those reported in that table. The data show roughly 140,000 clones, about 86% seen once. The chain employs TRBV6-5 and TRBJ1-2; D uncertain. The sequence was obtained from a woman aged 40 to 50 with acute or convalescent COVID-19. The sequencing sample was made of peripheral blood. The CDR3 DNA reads TGTGCCAGCACCAACGGGGAAGCTAACTATGGCTACACCTTC. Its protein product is CASTNGEANYGYTF.